Below are 28 T cell receptor beta chains sequenced from a single sample in a study of shared clonotypes between healthy human individuals. The assay was immunoSEQ multiplex PCR, and TCRdb's table has in-frame clones only and misses some. The table includes roughly 700,000 clones, around 67% detected once. The sequenced sample consisted of memory CD4+ T cells sorted from blood. Noted subset: CD45RA-negative fraction. These receptors were taken from a woman aged 25 to 45 in good health.

CDR3 sequence: CASSIHRLSYEQYF. In DNA form, the CDR3 reads TGTGCCAGTAGTATCCACAGACTCTCCTACGAGCAGTACTTC. The chain has TRBV19 and TRBJ2-7, with unresolved D. CDR3 length equals 14 residues. V lost 3 bases to trimming and J lost 0 bases, with 9 bases between them. Germline V lookup: CDR1 LNHDA, CDR2 SQIVND (reference sequence).

The chain combines TRBV27 with TRBJ2-1; no definite D call. Trimming removed 2 bases from V and 9 bases from J, with 5 bases in between. Germline assignment: CDR1 MNHEY and CDR2 SMNVEV (reference sequence). The CDR3 covers 11 residues. CDR3 bases: TGTGCCAGCAGTTTACTAGGTGAGCAGTTCTTC. This sequence encodes CASSLLGEQFF.

The chain carries TRBV11-3 and TRBJ2-3; 7 bases agree with TRBD2. Germline CDR1 reads SGHNT; CDR2 reads YENEEA. This CDR3 has 16 amino acids. The ends lost 4 bases at V and 4 bases at J; junction bases unmatched: 11. As DNA, the CDR3 is TGTGCCAGCAGCTCCGGTGGCGGCGGGAGTGCAGATACGCAGTATTTT. Protein: CASSSGGGGSADTQYF.

Notes on this clone: This same CDR3 is encoded by further DNA sequences in the sample. This chain joins TRBV9 and TRBJ2-2, with D unclear. The germline V and J ends were trimmed by 0 bases and 4 bases, with 4 bases remaining between them. Looked up from germline, CDR1 is SGDLS and CDR2 is YYNGEE. This CDR3 is 13 amino acids long. Here the CDR3 DNA reads TGTGCCAGCAGCGTAGTTGGCACCGGGGAGCTGTTTTTT. Protein product: CASSVVGTGELFF.

In its sample, this clone was seen a few times. The chain couples TRBV5-1 to TRBJ1-4; D uncertain. V was clipped by 4 bases and J by 4 bases, with 11 bases between them. CDR1 and CDR2 (germline): SGHRS, YFSETQ. The CDR3 totals 14 residues. As DNA, the CDR3 is TGCGCCAGCAGCCCCTCAGCAAGTAATGAAAAACTGTTTTTT. It translates to CASSPSASNEKLFF.

V gene TRBV9 combines with J gene TRBJ1-4; D is unresolved. The CDR3 has 17 amino acids. Germline CDR1 SGDLS, CDR2 YYNGEE. V lost 0 bases and J 5 bases, leaving 17 bases between the germline ends. Here the CDR3 DNA reads TGTGCCAGCAGCGTAGGGGGTCAGGTCCGGTTGAATGAAAAACTGTTTTTT. Translated, it gives CASSVGGQVRLNEKLFF.

The J gene is TRBJ2-1, the V gene TRBV5-4; 8 bases map to TRBD2. The ends lost 4 bases at V and 0 bases at J; junction bases unmatched: 3. The length of the CDR3 is 15 residues. The germline CDR1 and CDR2 sequences are SGHNT and YYREEE (reference sequence). CDR3 nucleotide sequence: TGTGCCAGCAGCGATGGACTAGCCTCCTACAATGAGCAGTTCTTC. Residues: CASSDGLASYNEQFF.

The gene calls are TRBV28 and TRBJ1-1; D unresolved. Germline V gives CDR1 MDHEN, CDR2 SYDVKM. The ends were cut back, 4 bases at V and 0 bases at J, with 15 bases in the middle. The CDR3 is 16 amino acids. The CDR3 DNA follows: TGTGCCAGCAGTTCGTCAGCCGCGGTTATGAACACTGAAGCTTTCTTT. Translation gives CASSSSAAVMNTEAFF.

The chain has TRBV6-1 and TRBJ1-3, with D uncertain. This CDR3 region has 11 residues. The germline V gene encodes CDR1 MNHNS and CDR2 SASEGT. The V gene lost 7 bases and the J gene lost 4 bases, with 5 bases spanning the gap. The CDR3 DNA sequence: TGTGCCAGCAAACGAGGAAACACCATATATTTT. This sequence encodes CASKRGNTIYF.

The chain has TRBV28 and TRBJ1-3, with D possibly being TRBD1 (5 bases). CDR3 size: 18 residues. Germline CDR1 is MDHEN and CDR2 is SYDVKM. Trimming took off 2 bases at V and 2 bases at J, with 19 bases between the two ends. The CDR3 loop reads CASSLRVGAGPPGNTIYF. The CDR3 nucleotides are TGTGCCAGCAGTTTACGAGTTGGAGCAGGGCCCCCTGGAAACACCATATATTTT.

This sequence joins TRBV4-1 and TRBJ2-3; D uncertain. The germline V gene has CDR1 MGHRA and CDR2 YSYEKL. Trimming shortened V by 3 bases and J by 0 bases, and 4 bases separated the two germline ends. The CDR3 contains 13 residues. This chain's CDR3 is CASSQPSTDTQYF. For the CDR3, the DNA is TGCGCCAGCAGCCAGCCCAGCACAGATACGCAGTATTTT.

There are many counts of this clone. The rearrangement links TRBV5-1 to TRBJ1-1; possibly TRBD1 for D (5 bases). Germline CDR1 reads SGHRS; CDR2 reads YFSETQ. The V end was cut by 4 bases, the J end by 6 bases, with 13 bases between. The CDR3 is 13 amino acids. CDR3 nucleotides: TGCGCCAGCAGCGAGTTTAGGGGAGCTGAAGCTTTCTTT. The encoded protein is CASSEFRGAEAFF.

The chain couples TRBV7-9 to TRBJ2-5; 7 nucleotides agree with TRBD1. With 0 bases clipped from V and 5 bases from J, the junction kept 6 bases outside the gene matches. The CDR3 length is 15 residues. The germline CDR1 and CDR2 sequences are SEHNR and FQNEAQ (reference sequence). DNA for the CDR3: TGTGCCAGCAGCTTAGCAGGGGGCGGTACGGAGACCCAGTACTTC. Protein: CASSLAGGGTETQYF.

The chain uses TRBV15 and TRBJ2-7; 10 nucleotides agree with TRBD2. Germline V gene sequence: CDR1 LNHNV, CDR2 YYDKDF (reference sequence). The CDR3 runs to 16 residues. The V and J ends lost 0 bases and 5 bases, in that order; junction bases with no gene match: 7. The chain's CDR3 is CATSRDWTSGINEQYF. CDR3 nucleotides: TGTGCCACCAGCAGAGATTGGACTAGCGGCATAAACGAGCAGTACTTC.

The genes are TRBV28 and TRBJ1-1; D remains unclear. The CDR3 is made up of 14 amino acids. Between the trimmed V and J ends, which lost 2 bases and 3 bases, there was a span of 10 bases. CDR1 MDHEN and CDR2 SYDVKM come from the germline V gene. CDR3 region: CASSLGPRHTEAFF. The CDR3 DNA sequence: TGTGCCAGCAGTTTAGGTCCGCGCCACACTGAAGCTTTCTTT.

This clone was seen just once. This CDR3 is CASSQEPTVEPEAFF. For the CDR3, the DNA is TGTGCCAGCAGCCAAGAGCCGACAGTGGAGCCTGAAGCTTTCTTT. The J gene is TRBJ1-1, the V gene TRBV7-3; tentatively, D is TRBD1 (5 bases). Germline V CDR1 and CDR2: SGHTA, FQGTGA. Trimming pared 5 bases from V and 6 bases from J, leaving 19 bases between. The CDR3 spans 15 residues.

This chain connects TRBV2 to TRBJ1-2; D not resolved. CDR1 and CDR2 (germline): SNHLY, FYNNEI. V was trimmed by 2 bases and J by 4 bases, leaving 11 bases between them. The CDR3 covers 14 residues. CDR3: CASSEFQVFYGYTF. The DNA of the CDR3 is TGTGCCAGCAGTGAATTTCAAGTATTCTATGGCTACACCTTC. Together with reference TRBV2 and TRBJ1-2, the CDR3 gives the full variable domain: EPEVTQTPSHQVTQMGQEVILRCVPISNHLYFYWYRQILGQKVEFLVSFYNNEISEKSEIFDDQFSVERPDGSNFTLKIRSTKLEDSAMYFCASSEFQVFYGYTFGSGTRLTVV.

J is TRBJ2-1 and V is TRBV27, with 8 bases fitting TRBD1. The CDR3 has 13 residues. J gave up 4 bases and V 6 bases, and 2 bases lay outside the gene matches. Germline V CDR1 and CDR2: MNHEY, SMNVEV (reference sequence). The CDR3 here is CASRGDRYNEQFF. CDR3 coding DNA: TGTGCCAGCAGAGGGGACAGGTACAATGAGCAGTTCTTC.

The chain combines TRBV19 with TRBJ1-4, with 7 bases aligning to TRBD1. The junction had 8 bases not matched to a gene; V was cut back by 6 bases and J by 7 bases. Per germline, CDR1 LNHDA and CDR2 SQIVND (reference sequence). CDR3 length: 14 residues. The DNA of the CDR3 is TGTGCCAGTAGCGAACAGGGGATTGCTGAAAAACTGTTTTTT. Its translation is CASSEQGIAEKLFF.

This rearrangement joins TRBV6-6 to TRBJ1-2; a weak D match, TRBD1 (5 bases). Looked up from germline, CDR1 is MNHNY and CDR2 is SVGAGI (reference sequence). Trimming stripped 6 bases from V and 4 bases from J, with 15 bases between. The CDR3 spans 14 residues. The CDR3 sequence is CASSVEARGYGYTF. The CDR3, as DNA: TGTGCCAGCAGCGTTGAGGCGAGGGGCTATGGCTACACCTTC.

This chain links TRBV15 with TRBJ2-1; 7 nucleotides match TRBD2. The CDR3 extends over 14 amino acids. The V and J ends lost 6 bases and 4 bases, in that order; junction bases with no gene match: 6. The germline V gene encodes CDR1 LNHNV and CDR2 YYDKDF (reference sequence). The CDR3 sequence: CATSGGSIYNEQFF. The CDR3 DNA reads TGTGCCACCAGTGGCGGGAGTATTTACAATGAGCAGTTCTTC.

The rearrangement joins TRBV28 to TRBJ1-2; tentative D call: TRBD1 (5 bases). V was clipped by 6 bases and J by 8 bases, with 22 bases between them. CDR1 is MDHEN, CDR2 SYDVKM, per germline. The CDR3 loop spans 15 amino acids. CDR3 region: CASSHPGPGGGGYTF. The CDR3 DNA follows: TGTGCCAGCAGCCACCCTGGGCCCGGGGGAGGGGGCTACACCTTC.

This clone was observed a few times. The genes are TRBV27 and TRBJ1-2; possibly TRBD1 for D (6 bases). Trimming pared 6 bases from V and 7 bases from J, leaving 15 bases between. The germline V gene has CDR1 MNHEY and CDR2 SMNVEV (reference sequence). The CDR3 sequence is 13 residues long. The CDR3 loop reads CASSPRTAVGYTF. The DNA of the CDR3 is TGTGCCAGCAGCCCGAGGACAGCTGTTGGCTACACCTTC.

The chain joins TRBV11-2 to TRBJ2-2; tentative D call: TRBD2 (6 bases). Germline CDR1 SGHAT, CDR2 FQNNGV. The V and J ends lost 8 bases and 5 bases respectively, with 9 bases between them. The CDR3 is 12 amino acids. The CDR3 DNA reads TGTGCCAGCGGGGGGTGGACCGGGGAGCTGTTTTTT. Translating gives CASGGWTGELFF. The whole variable domain, remainder taken from reference TRBV11-2 and TRBJ2-2, is EAGVAQSPRYKIIEKRQSVAFWCNPISGHATLYWYQQILGQGPKLLIQFQNNGVVDDSQLPKDRFSAERLKGVDSTLKIQPAKLEDSAVYLCASGGWTGELFFGEGSRLTVL.

The rearrangement links TRBV18 to TRBJ1-1; 9 bases are shared with TRBD1. V dropped 3 bases and J dropped 10; count of bases not matched to a gene: 6. The CDR3 extends over 13 amino acids. The V gene's germline CDR1 is KGHSH and CDR2 LQKENI. DNA of the CDR3: TGTGCCAGCTCACCGGGACAGGGTTTTGTAGCTTTCTTT. Translating it yields CASSPGQGFVAFF.

The V call is TRBV7-6, the J call TRBJ2-2; no clear D gene. CDR1 is SGHVS, CDR2 FNYEAQ, per germline. The CDR3 loop spans 17 amino acids. V was shortened by 0 bases and J by 0 bases, with 11 bases between the two germline ends. DNA for the CDR3: TGTGCCAGCAGCTTAGCGCCAGTAGGACCGAACACCGGGGAGCTGTTTTTT. Protein product: CASSLAPVGPNTGELFF.

The chain recombines TRBV2 with TRBJ1-5; no firm D call. CDR1 is SNHLY, CDR2 FYNNEI, per germline. The CDR3 loop spans 14 amino acids. V was trimmed by 7 bases and J by 2 bases, leaving 12 bases between them. The CDR3 sequence: CASTRELGNQPQHF. In DNA form, the CDR3 reads TGTGCCAGCACACGGGAGTTAGGCAATCAGCCCCAGCATTTT.

This clone was observed a few times. The chain joins TRBV11-2 to TRBJ2-3; weak D call: TRBD1 (6 bases). The CDR3 sequence is 15 residues long. Trimming removed 2 bases at V and 3 bases at J, with 12 bases between. The germline V gene encodes CDR1 SGHAT and CDR2 FQNNGV. This CDR3 is CASSLQGPPTDTQYF. The CDR3 nucleotides read TGTGCCAGCAGCTTACAGGGGCCGCCGACAGATACGCAGTATTTT.